This T cell receptor (beta chain) was obtained from a study of blood T cell repertoires in COVID-19 (dated by TCRdb to 2018 to 2021). Regarding the study in general: Samples from collaborators originated in the United States, Italy and Spain and spanned both the acute and convalescent phases of COVID-19. Sample metadata almost always included a de-identified subject ID, COVID-19 status, age in years and sex. Subjects who had been exposed to COVID-19, were actively infected with it, or had recovered from it provided the deeply sampled blood TCRbeta repertoires that made up the dataset. The repertoires were released in a freely available public database intended as a resource for research on the immune response to SARS-CoV-2. Samples were obtained from the ongoing ImmuneRACE study (first 160 participants) and from roughly 1,300 subjects provided by 6 global collaborators. Where available, HLA class I and class II types were taken from metadata supplied by the sample provider and were not determined by assay-based typing. The prospective study material was composed of cDNA or gDNA derived from T cells, B-cell-depleted T cells, or PBMCs. Results and caveats for the whole study, not just this receptor: The amount of clinical and demographic metadata varied by source and participant and was provided uncurated.

Trimming takes 1 base from V and 12 bases from J, and the germline ends sit 13 bases apart. The CDR1 and CDR2 encoded by the germline V gene are SGHTA and FQGNSA. The CDR3 contains 12 residues, cysteine and phenylalanine counted. CDR3 DNA only is kept here, 36 bases in frame from base 1. With regard to this clone: What this receptor recognizes is not known. Base qualities are missing; no much larger clone stands one base away.

In the prospective study, participants were about 18 to 95 years old, resided in approximately 22 geographic areas of the United States, and were enrolled through a virtual design. In the prospective study, participants were assigned to cohorts based on the clinical history participants reported in a screening survey and a study questionnaire. Exposed participants had been in contact, within 2 weeks of entering the study, with a person who had a PCR-confirmed or clinician-diagnosed case of COVID-19. In the prospective study, mobile phlebotomists collected whole blood, serum and a nasopharyngeal or oropharyngeal swab from each participant. Participants in the prospective study had the option to provide additional blood draws and questionnaires over an approximately 2-month period. Blood samples from the prospective study were shipped frozen or at room temperature prior to DNA extraction. TCRbeta CDR3 regions were amplified from genomic DNA by means of the immunoSEQ Assay, a bias-controlled multiplex PCR. As for the authors' bioinformatics: The number of nucleated cells in each sample was estimated from the amplification of reference gene primers within the assay. To quantify the absolute abundance of each unique TCRbeta CDR3 rearrangement, sequence reads were collapsed and filtered. For each sample, productive Simpson clonality was calculated by taking the square root of Simpson's diversity index across productive rearrangements. TCRdb stores this immuneACCESS table with in-frame sequences only. Part of the clones is absent; in the studies checked, under half of the shortfall reflects unresolved V genes, and no reason is known for the rest. V and J calls and clone size are copied from that table; D and trimming were computed from the DNA. The sample table records fewer than 250,000 clones; about four fifths of these occur just once. Of the sample, approximately 4% falls within the top ten clones.

The sequence links TRBV7-2 to TRBJ2-7; the D gene is perhaps TRBD1, from 5 matching bases. What was sequenced was PBMCs or T cells enriched from blood (not recorded which). The origin of this receptor is a woman aged 40 to 49 who had been exposed to COVID-19. The nucleotides read TGTGCCAGCAGCTTAGTGTTTGACAGATGGTACTTC. Its protein product is CASSLVFDRWYF. Here the CDR3 is joined to the reference TRBV7-2 and TRBJ2-7 genes, and the full variable domain is: GAGVSQSPSNKVTEKGKDVELRCDPISGHTALYWYRQSLGQGLEFLIYFQGNSAPDKSGLPSDRFSAERTGGSVSTLTIQRTQQEDSAVYLCASSLVFDRWYFGPGTRLTVT.